This T cell receptor beta chain appears in the sequencing data of a study of radiotherapy plus CTLA-4 blockade in lung cancer. Study at large: Around 19% of enrolled patients responded objectively, and roughly 31% had disease control.

On this clone itself: Its antigen is not known.

Germline CDR1 and CDR2: SEHNR and FQNEAQ (reference sequence). Trimming cost V 0 bases and J 6 bases, with 14 bases left between them. This CDR3 spans 15 amino acids. Produced via immunoSEQ multiplex PCR; TCRdb's table is partial and in-frame only. Found here are about 57,000 clones, roughly four fifths of them singletons; the top ten hold 16%. Study-wide points: Some TCR clones had been derived from tumors. These clones expanded in peripheral blood after radiotherapy plus ipilimumab. Reports state that early shifts in blood T cell clones, with interferon-beta, best predicted response.

Treatment of patients with chemo-refractory metastatic non-small-cell lung cancer consisted of focal radiation plus CTLA-4 blockade with ipilimumab. This sample comprised peripheral blood, obtained from a patient treated with radiotherapy plus ipilimumab. The chain couples TRBV7-9 to TRBJ1-2; D is ambiguous. This sequence was found in a human donor with non-small cell lung cancer who had a complete response to radiotherapy plus ipilimumab. The CDR3 loop reads CASSLAARSDHGYTF. In nucleotides, the CDR3 is TGTGCCAGCAGCTTAGCGGCCAGGTCGGATCATGGCTACACCTTC.